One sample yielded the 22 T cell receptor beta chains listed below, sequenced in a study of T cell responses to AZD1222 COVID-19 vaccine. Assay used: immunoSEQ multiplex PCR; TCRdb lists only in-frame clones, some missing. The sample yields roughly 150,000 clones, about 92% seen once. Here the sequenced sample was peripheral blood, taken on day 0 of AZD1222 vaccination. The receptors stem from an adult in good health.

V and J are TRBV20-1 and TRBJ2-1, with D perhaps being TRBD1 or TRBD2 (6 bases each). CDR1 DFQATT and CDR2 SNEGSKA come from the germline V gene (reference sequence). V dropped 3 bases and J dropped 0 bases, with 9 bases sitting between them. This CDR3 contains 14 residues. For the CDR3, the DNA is TGCAGTGCTAGTACGGGGGCCTCCTACAATGAGCAGTTCTTC. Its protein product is CSASTGASYNEQFF.

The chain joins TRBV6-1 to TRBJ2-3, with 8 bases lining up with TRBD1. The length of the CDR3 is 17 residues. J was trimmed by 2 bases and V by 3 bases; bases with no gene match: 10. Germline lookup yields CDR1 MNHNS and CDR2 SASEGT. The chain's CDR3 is CASSDPVQGGSTDTQYF. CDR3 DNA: TGTGCCAGCAGTGACCCCGTACAGGGGGGTTCCACAGATACGCAGTATTTT.

CDR3 bases: TGCGCCAGCAGCTTGGTGGCTAGCGGGAGGGCCCAAGATACGCAGTATTTT. It specifies CASSLVASGRAQDTQYF. The chain carries TRBV5-1 and TRBJ2-3; TRBD2 matches 12 bases. This CDR3 comprises 17 residues. Germline-derived CDR1 and CDR2 are SGHRS and YFSETQ. Germline trimming cut 0 bases from V and 5 bases from J; bases unmatched to any gene: 7.

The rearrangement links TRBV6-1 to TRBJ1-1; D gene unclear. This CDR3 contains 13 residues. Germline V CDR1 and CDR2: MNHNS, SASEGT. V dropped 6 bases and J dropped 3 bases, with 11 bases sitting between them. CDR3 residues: CASRLRTDTEAFF. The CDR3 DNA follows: TGTGCCAGCAGACTTCGGACGGACACTGAAGCTTTCTTT.

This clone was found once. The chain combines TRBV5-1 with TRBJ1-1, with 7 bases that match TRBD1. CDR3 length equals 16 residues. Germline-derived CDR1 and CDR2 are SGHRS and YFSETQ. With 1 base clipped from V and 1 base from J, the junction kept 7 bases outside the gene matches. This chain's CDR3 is CASSLISGGGNTEAFF. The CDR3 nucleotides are TGCGCCAGCAGCTTGATTTCAGGGGGAGGGAACACTGAAGCTTTCTTT.

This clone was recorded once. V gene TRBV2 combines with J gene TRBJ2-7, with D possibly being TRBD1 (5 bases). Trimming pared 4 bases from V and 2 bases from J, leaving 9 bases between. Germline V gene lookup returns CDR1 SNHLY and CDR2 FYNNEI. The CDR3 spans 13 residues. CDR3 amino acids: CASSGQFTYEQYF. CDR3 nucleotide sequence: TGTGCCAGCAGTGGACAGTTTACCTACGAGCAGTACTTC. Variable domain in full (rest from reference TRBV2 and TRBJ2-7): EPEVTQTPSHQVTQMGQEVILRCVPISNHLYFYWYRQILGQKVEFLVSFYNNEISEKSEIFDDQFSVERPDGSNFTLKIRSTKLEDSAMYFCASSGQFTYEQYFGPGTRLTVT.

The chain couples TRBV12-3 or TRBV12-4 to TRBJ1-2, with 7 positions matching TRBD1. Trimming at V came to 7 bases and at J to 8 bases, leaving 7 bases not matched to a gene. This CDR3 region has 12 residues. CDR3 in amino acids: CASKNRGHGYTF. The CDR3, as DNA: TGTGCCAGCAAAAACAGGGGTCACGGCTACACCTTC.

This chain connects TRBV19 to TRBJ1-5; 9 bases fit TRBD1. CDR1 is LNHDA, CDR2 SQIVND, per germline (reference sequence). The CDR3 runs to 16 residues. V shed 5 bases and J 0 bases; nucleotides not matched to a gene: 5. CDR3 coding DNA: TGTGCCAGTAGTGGGACAGGGACCCATAGCAATCAGCCCCAGCATTTT. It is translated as CASSGTGTHSNQPQHF.

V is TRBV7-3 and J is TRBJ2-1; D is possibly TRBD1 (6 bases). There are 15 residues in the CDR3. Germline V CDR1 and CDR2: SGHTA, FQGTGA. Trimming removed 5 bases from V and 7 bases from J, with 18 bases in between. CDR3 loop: CASSRPSVQGNEQFF. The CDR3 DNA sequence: TGTGCCAGCAGCCGCCCTAGTGTCCAGGGGAATGAGCAGTTCTTC.

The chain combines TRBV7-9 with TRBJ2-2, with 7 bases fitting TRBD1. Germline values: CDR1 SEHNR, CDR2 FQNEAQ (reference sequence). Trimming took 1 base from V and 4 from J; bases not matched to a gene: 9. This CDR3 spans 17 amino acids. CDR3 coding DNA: TGTGCCAGCAGCTTAGAAGTTGGACAGGTTATCACCGGGGAGCTGTTTTTT. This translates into CASSLEVGQVITGELFF.

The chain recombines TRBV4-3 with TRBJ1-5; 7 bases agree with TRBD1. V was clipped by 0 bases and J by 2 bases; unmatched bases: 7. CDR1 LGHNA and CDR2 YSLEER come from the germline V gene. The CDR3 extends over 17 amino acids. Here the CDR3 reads CASSQDLAGGGNQPQHF. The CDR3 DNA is TGCGCCAGCAGCCAAGATCTTGCAGGGGGAGGCAATCAGCCCCAGCATTTT.

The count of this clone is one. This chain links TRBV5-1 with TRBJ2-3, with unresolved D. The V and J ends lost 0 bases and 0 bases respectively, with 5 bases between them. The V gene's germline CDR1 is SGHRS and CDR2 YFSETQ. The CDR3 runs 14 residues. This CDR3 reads CASSLAQSTDTQYF. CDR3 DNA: TGCGCCAGCAGCTTGGCACAGAGCACAGATACGCAGTATTTT.

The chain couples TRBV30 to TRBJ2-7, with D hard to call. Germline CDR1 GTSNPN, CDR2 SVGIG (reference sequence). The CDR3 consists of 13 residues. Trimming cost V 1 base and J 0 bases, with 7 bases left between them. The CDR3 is CAWSGRISYEQYF. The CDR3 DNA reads TGTGCCTGGAGTGGCAGGATCTCCTACGAGCAGTACTTC. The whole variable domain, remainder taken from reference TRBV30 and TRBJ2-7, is SQTIHQWPATLVQPVGSPLSLECTVEGTSNPNLYWYRQAAGRGLQLLFYSVGIGQISSEVPQNLSASRPQDRQFILSSKKLLLSDSGFYLCAWSGRISYEQYFGPGTRLTVT.

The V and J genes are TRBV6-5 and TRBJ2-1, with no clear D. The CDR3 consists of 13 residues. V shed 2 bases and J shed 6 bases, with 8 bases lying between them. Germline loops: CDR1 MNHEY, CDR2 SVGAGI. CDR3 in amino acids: CASSYTLGNEQFF. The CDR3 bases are TGTGCCAGCAGTTACACCTTGGGCAATGAGCAGTTCTTC.

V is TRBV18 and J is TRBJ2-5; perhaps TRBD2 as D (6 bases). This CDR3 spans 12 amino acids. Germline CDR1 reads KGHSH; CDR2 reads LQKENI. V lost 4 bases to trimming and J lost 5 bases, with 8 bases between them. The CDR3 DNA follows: TGTGCCAGCTCACTGGGGAGGGAGACCCAGTACTTC. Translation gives CASSLGRETQYF.

CDR3 protein: CASSHEGGSYNEQFF. The CDR3 coding sequence is TGCGCCAGCAGCCATGAGGGCGGGAGCTACAATGAGCAGTTCTTC. The chain couples TRBV4-1 to TRBJ2-1, with TRBD2 matching over 7 bases. J was trimmed by 3 bases and V by 3 bases; bases with no gene match: 5. The CDR3 totals 15 residues. Per the germline V gene, CDR1 is MGHRA and CDR2 is YSYEKL.

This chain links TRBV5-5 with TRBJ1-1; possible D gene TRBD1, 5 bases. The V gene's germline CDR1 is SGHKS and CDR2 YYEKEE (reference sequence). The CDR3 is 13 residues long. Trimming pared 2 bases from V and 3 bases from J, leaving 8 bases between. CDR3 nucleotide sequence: TGTGCCAGCAGCTTTTGGGGGGACACTGAAGCTTTCTTT. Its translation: CASSFWGDTEAFF.

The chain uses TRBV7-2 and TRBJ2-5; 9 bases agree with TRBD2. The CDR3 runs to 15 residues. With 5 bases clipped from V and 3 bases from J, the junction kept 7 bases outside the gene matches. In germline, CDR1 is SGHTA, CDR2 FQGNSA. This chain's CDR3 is CASSRTGTSKETQYF. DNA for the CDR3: TGTGCCAGCAGCCGGACCGGGACTAGCAAAGAGACCCAGTACTTC.

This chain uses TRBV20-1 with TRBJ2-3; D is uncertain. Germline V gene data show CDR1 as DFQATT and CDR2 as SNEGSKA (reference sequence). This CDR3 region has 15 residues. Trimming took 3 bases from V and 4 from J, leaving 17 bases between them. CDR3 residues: CSASSVGNKADTQYF. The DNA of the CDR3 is TGCAGTGCTAGTTCGGTGGGAAATAAGGCAGATACGCAGTATTTT.

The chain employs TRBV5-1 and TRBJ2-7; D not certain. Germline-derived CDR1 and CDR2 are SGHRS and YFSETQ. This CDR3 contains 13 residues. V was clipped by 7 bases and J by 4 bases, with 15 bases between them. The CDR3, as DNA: TGCGCCAGCCGACTTGGGGTTTCTTACGAGCAGTACTTC. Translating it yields CASRLGVSYEQYF.

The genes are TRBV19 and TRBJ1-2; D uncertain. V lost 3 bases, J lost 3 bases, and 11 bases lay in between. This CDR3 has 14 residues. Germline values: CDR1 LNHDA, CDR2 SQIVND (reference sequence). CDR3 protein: CASSIEVQHYGYTF. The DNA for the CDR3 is TGTGCCAGTAGTATTGAGGTCCAGCACTATGGCTACACCTTC.

DNA for the CDR3: TGTGCCAGCTCACCGGGTAGTAGGGTAATAGGCACTGAAGCTTTCTTT. Its protein product is CASSPGSRVIGTEAFF. The chain recombines TRBV18 with TRBJ1-1; D is unclear. V was shortened by 3 bases and J by 4 bases, with 18 bases between the two germline ends. Germline V gene data show CDR1 as KGHSH and CDR2 as LQKENI. This CDR3 is 16 amino acids long.